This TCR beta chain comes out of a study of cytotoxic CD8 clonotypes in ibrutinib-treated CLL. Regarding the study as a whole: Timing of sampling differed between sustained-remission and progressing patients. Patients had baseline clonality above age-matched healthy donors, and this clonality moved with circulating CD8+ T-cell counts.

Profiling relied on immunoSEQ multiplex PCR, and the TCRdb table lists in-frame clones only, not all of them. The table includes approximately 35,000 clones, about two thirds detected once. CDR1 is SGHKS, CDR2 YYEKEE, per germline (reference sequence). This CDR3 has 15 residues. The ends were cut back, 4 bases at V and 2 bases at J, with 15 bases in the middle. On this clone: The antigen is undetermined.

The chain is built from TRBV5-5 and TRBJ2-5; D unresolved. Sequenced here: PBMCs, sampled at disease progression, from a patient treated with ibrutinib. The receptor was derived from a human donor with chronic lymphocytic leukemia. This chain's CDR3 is CASSMKAGWQETQYF. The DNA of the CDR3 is TGTGCCAGCAGCATGAAGGCAGGTTGGCAAGAGACCCAGTACTTC.